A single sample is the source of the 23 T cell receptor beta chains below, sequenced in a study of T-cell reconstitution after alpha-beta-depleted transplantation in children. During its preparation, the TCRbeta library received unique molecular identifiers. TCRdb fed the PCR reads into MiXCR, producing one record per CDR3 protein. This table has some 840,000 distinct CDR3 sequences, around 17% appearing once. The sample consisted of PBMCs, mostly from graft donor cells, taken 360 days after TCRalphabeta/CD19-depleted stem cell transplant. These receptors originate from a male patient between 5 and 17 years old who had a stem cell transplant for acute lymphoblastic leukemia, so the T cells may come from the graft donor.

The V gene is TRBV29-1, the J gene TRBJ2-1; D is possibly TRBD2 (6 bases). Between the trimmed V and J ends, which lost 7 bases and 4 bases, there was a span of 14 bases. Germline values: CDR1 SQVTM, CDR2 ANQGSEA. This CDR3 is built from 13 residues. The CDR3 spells CSGGEPRYNEQFF. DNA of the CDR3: TGCAGCGGGGGGGAGCCTCGATACAATGAGCAGTTCTTC.

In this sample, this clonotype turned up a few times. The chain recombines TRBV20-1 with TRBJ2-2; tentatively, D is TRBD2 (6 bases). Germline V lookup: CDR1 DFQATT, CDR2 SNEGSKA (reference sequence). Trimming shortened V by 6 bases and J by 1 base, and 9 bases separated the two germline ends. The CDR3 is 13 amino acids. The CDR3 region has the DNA TGCAGTGCCGAAGCGGGGAACACCGGGGAGCTGTTTTTT. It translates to CSAEAGNTGELFF.

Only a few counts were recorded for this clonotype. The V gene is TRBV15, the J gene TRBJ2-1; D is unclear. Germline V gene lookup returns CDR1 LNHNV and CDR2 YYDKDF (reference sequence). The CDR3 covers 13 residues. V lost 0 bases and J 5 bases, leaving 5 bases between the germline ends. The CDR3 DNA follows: TGTGCCACCAGCAGAGATGCGGACAATGAGCAGTTCTTC. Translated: CATSRDADNEQFF.

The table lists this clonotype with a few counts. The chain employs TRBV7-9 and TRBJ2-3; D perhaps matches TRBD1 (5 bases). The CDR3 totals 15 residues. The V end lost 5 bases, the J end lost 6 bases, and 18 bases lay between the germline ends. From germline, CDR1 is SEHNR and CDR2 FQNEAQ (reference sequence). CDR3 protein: CASSPSTQGPDTQYF. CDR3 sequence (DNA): TGTGCCAGCAGCCCCTCTACGCAGGGCCCGGATACGCAGTATTTT.

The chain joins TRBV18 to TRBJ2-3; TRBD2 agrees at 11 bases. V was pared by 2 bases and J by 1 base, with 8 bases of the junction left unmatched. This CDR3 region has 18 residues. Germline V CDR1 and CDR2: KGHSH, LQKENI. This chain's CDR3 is CASSPFVAGGARTDTQYF. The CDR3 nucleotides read TGTGCCAGCTCACCATTTGTAGCGGGAGGGGCCCGCACAGATACGCAGTATTTT. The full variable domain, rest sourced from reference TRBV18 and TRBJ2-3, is NAGVMQNPRHLVRRRGQEARLRCSPMKGHSHVYWYRQLPEEGLKFMVYLQKENIIDESGMPKERFSAEFPKEGPSILRIQQVVRGDSAAYFCASSPFVAGGARTDTQYFGPGTRLTVL.

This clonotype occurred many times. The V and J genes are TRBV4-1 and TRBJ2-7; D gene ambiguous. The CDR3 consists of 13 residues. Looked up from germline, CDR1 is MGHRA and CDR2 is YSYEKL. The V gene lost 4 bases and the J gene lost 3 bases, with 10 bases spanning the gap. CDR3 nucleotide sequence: TGCGCCAGCAGCCGATCGGAGAACTACGAGCAGTACTTC. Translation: CASSRSENYEQYF.

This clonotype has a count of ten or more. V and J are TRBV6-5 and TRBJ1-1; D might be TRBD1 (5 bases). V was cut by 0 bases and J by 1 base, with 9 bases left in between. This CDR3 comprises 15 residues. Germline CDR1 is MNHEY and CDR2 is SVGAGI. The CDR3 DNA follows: TGTGCCAGCAGTTACTCCGCAGGGCGGAACACTGAAGCTTTCTTT. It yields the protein CASSYSAGRNTEAFF.

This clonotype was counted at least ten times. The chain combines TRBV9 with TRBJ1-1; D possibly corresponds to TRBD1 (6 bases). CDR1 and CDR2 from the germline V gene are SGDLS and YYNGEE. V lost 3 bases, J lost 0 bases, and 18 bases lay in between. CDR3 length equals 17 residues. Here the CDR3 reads CASSALGQLYMNTEAFF. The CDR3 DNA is TGTGCCAGCAGCGCTTTAGGACAGCTTTATATGAACACTGAAGCTTTCTTT.

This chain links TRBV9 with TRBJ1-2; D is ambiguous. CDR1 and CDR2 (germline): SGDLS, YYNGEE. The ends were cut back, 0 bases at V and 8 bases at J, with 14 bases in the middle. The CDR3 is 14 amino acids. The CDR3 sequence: CASSVAHPLQGYTF. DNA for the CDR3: TGTGCCAGCAGCGTAGCTCACCCCTTGCAAGGCTACACCTTC.

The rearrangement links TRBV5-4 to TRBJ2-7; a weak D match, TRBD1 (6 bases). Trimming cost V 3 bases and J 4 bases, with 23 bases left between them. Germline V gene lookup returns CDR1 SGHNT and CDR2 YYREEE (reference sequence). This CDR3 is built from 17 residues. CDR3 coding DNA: TGTGCCAGCAGCTCCAATTCGCAGGGGACCTATCGTTACGAGCAGTACTTC. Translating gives CASSSNSQGTYRYEQYF.

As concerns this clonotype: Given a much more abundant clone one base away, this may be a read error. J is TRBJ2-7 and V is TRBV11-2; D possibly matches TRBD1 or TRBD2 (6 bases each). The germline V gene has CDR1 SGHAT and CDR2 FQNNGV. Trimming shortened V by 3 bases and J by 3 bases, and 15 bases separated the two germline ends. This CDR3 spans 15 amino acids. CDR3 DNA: TGTGCCAGCAGCTTGGGGGGCGAACCCCTCTACGAGCAGTACTTC. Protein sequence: CASSLGGEPLYEQYF.

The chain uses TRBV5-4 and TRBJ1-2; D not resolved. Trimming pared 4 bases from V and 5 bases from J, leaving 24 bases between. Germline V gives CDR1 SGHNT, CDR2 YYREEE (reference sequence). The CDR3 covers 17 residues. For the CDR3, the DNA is TGTGCCAGCAGCACGGGTCCGGCAGGTCCCACTGATTATGGCTACACCTTC. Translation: CASSTGPAGPTDYGYTF. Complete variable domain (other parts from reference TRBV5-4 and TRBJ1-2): ETGVTQSPTHLIKTRGQQVTLRCSSQSGHNTVSWYQQALGQGPQFIFQYYREEENGRGNFPPRFSGLQFPNYSSELNVNALELDDSALYLCASSTGPAGPTDYGYTFGSGTRLTVV.

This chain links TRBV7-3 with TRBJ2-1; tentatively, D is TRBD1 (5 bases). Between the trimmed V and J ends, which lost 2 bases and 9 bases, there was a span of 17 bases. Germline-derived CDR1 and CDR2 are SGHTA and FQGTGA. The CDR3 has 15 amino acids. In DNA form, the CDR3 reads TGTGCCAGCAGCTTACAGAGTCAGGGCTTGGCTGAGCAGTTCTTC. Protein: CASSLQSQGLAEQFF.

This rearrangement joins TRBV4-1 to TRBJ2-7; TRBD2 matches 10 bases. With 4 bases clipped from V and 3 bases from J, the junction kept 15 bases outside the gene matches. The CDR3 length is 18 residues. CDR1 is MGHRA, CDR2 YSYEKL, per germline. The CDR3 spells CASSRGGVAGGILYEQYF. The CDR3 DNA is TGCGCCAGCAGCCGAGGGGGAGTAGCGGGAGGAATACTCTACGAGCAGTACTTC.

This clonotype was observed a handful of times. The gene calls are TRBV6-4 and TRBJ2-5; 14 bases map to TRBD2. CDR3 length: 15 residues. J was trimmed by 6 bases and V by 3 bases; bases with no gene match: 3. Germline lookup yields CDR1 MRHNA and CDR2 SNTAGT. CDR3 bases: TGTGCCAGCAGTGAAGGGACTAGCGGGAGTCAGACCCAGTACTTC. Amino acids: CASSEGTSGSQTQYF.

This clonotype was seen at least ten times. CDR3 sequence (DNA): TGTGCCAGCAGCTTAGCCCCCTCACTAGTCTCCTACGAGCAGTACTTC. This sequence encodes CASSLAPSLVSYEQYF. The gene calls are TRBV7-2 and TRBJ2-7, with D tentatively TRBD2 (5 bases). The CDR3 has 16 amino acids. The germline V and J ends were trimmed by 0 bases and 0 bases, with 12 bases remaining between them. Looked up from germline, CDR1 is SGHTA and CDR2 is FQGNSA.

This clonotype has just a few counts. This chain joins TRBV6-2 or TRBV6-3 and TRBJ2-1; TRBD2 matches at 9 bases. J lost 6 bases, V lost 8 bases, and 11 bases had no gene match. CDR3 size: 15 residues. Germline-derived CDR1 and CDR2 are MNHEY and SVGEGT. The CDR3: CASQGSGTSTNEQFF. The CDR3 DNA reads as TGTGCCAGCCAGGGATCCGGGACTAGCACCAATGAGCAGTTCTTC.

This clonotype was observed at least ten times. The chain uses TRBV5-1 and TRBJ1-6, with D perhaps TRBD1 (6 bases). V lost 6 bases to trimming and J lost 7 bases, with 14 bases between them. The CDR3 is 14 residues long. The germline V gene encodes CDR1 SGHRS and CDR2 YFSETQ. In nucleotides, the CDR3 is TGCGCCAGCACGACAGGCCTCCCCAATTCACCCCTCCACTTT. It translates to CASTTGLPNSPLHF.

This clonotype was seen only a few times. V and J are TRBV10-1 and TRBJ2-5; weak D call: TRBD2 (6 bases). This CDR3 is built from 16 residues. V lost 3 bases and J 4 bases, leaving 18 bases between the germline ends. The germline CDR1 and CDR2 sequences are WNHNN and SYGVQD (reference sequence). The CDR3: CASSEPGERLGETQYF. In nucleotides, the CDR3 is TGCGCCAGCAGTGAACCGGGGGAGAGGCTAGGAGAGACCCAGTACTTC.

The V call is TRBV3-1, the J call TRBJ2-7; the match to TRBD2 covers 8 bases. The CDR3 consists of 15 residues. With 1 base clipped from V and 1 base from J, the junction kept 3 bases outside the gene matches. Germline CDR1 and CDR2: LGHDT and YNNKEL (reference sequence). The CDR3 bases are TGTGCCAGCAGCCAAGTGGGACTAGTTTCCTACGAGCAGTACTTC. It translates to CASSQVGLVSYEQYF.

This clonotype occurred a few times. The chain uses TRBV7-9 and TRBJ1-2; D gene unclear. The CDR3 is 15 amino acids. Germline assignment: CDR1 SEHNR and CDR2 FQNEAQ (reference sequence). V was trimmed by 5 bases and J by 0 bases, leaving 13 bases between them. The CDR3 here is CASSHVNGANYGYTF. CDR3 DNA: TGTGCCAGCAGCCACGTCAACGGAGCTAACTATGGCTACACCTTC.

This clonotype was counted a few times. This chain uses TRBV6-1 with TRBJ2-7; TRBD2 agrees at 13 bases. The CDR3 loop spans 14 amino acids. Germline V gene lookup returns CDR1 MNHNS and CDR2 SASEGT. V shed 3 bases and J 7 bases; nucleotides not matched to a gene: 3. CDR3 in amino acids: CASSDTSGRGEQYF. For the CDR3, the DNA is TGTGCCAGCAGTGATACTAGCGGGAGGGGAGAGCAGTACTTC.

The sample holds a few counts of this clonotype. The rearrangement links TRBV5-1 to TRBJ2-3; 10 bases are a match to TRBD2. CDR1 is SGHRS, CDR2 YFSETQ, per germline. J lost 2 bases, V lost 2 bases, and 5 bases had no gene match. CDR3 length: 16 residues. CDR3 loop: CASSLGGLADTDTQYF. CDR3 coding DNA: TGCGCCAGCAGCTTAGGAGGACTAGCGGACACAGATACGCAGTATTTT.